Presented here are 20 T cell receptor beta chains from one specimen sequenced in a study of cytomegalovirus exposure and HLA in healthy donors. PCR amplification relied on 60 Vbeta primers (plus 13 Jbeta primers). Method: immunoSEQ multiplex PCR; TCRdb's copy keeps in-frame clones and lacks some. The sample lists 95,000 to 150,000 clones; roughly 9% were seen once. The sequencing sample was made of PBMCs. The origin of the receptors is a woman aged 40 to 55 in good health and CMV-seropositive.

This rearrangement joins TRBV5-4 to TRBJ1-2; 11 nucleotides agree with TRBD1. CDR1 SGHNT and CDR2 YYREEE come from the germline V gene (reference sequence). This CDR3 spans 16 amino acids. Losses at the gene ends were 4 bases for V and 0 bases for J; bases not matched to a gene: 5. The CDR3 DNA follows: TGTGCCAGCAGCAGGGACAGGGGGGCCTCTAACTATGGCTACACCTTC. This sequence encodes CASSRDRGASNYGYTF. Based on the CDR3 plus reference TRBV5-4 and TRBJ1-2, the full variable domain is ETGVTQSPTHLIKTRGQQVTLRCSSQSGHNTVSWYQQALGQGPQFIFQYYREEENGRGNFPPRFSGLQFPNYSSELNVNALELDDSALYLCASSRDRGASNYGYTFGSGTRLTVV.

This clone has more than one count but fewer than ten. The chain links TRBV5-6 to TRBJ1-4; the D gene is possibly TRBD1 (5 bases). CDR3 length: 14 amino acids. The V end lost 0 bases, the J end lost 5 bases, and 8 bases lay between the germline ends. Germline CDR1 is SGHDT and CDR2 is YYEEEE. This CDR3 is CASSLARVNEKLFF. CDR3 DNA: TGTGCCAGCAGCTTGGCCAGGGTGAATGAAAAACTGTTTTTT. Supplemented by reference TRBV5-6 and TRBJ1-4, the full variable domain reads DAGVTQSPTHLIKTRGQQVTLRCSPKSGHDTVSWYQQALGQGPQFIFQYYEEEERQRGNFPDRFSGHQFPNYSSELNVNALLLGDSALYLCASSLARVNEKLFFGSGTQLSVL.

The chain combines TRBV20-1 with TRBJ1-1, with a tentative D call TRBD1 (5 bases). The V end was cut by 7 bases, the J end by 5 bases, with 11 bases between. The CDR3 consists of 11 residues. Germline V gene sequence: CDR1 DFQATT, CDR2 SNEGSKA (reference sequence). The CDR3 loop reads CSVGGVTEAFF. CDR3 DNA sequence: TGCAGTGTCGGGGGTGTGACTGAAGCTTTCTTT.

In this sample, this clone turned up a few times. The chain links TRBV7-3 to TRBJ1-5, with D uncertain. The V end lost 5 bases, the J end lost 1 base, and 9 bases lay between the germline ends. The germline CDR1 and CDR2 sequences are SGHTA and FQGTGA. CDR3 length: 14 residues. The CDR3 DNA follows: TGTGCCAGCAGCCCGGGCGGGAGCAATCAGCCCCAGCATTTT. It yields the protein CASSPGGSNQPQHF.

The chain is built from TRBV28 and TRBJ2-7, with TRBD1 identical over 9 bases. With V trimmed by 5 bases and J by 2 bases, 4 bases remained unmatched. The germline gives CDR1 MDHEN, CDR2 SYDVKM. This CDR3 has 14 amino acids. This CDR3 reads CASSIRDRAYEQYF. DNA of the CDR3: TGTGCCAGCAGTATCCGGGACAGGGCCTACGAGCAGTACTTC.

This clone was counted at least ten times. CDR3: CASSPRDRNYGYTF. Here the CDR3 DNA reads TGCGCCAGCAGCCCCCGCGACAGGAACTATGGCTACACCTTC. This chain connects TRBV5-1 to TRBJ1-2; maybe TRBD1 (6 bases). V was clipped by 4 bases and J by 2 bases, with 12 bases between them. Germline-derived CDR1 and CDR2 are SGHRS and YFSETQ. The CDR3 has 14 amino acids.

This clone has only a few counts. The rearrangement joins TRBV5-5 to TRBJ1-5, with D unresolved. Germline CDR1 reads SGHKS; CDR2 reads YYEKEE (reference sequence). This CDR3 has 15 residues. Trimming left V 2 bases short and J 6 bases short, with 15 bases between. CDR3 loop: CASSFEAGLGQPQHF. CDR3 DNA: TGTGCCAGCAGCTTCGAAGCGGGGTTAGGTCAGCCCCAGCATTTT.

This sequence joins TRBV27 and TRBJ1-2; 8 nucleotides align to TRBD1. V lost 5 bases, J lost 5 bases, and 7 bases stayed unmatched. The CDR3 is 14 amino acids. Germline V gives CDR1 MNHEY, CDR2 SMNVEV (reference sequence). In nucleotides, the CDR3 is TGTGCCAGCAGTCTAACCAGGGGGCGATATGGCTACACCTTC. Residues: CASSLTRGRYGYTF.

This chain uses TRBV5-6 with TRBJ2-1; no reliable D call. Germline V gene lookup returns CDR1 SGHDT and CDR2 YYEEEE. The CDR3 spans 17 residues. Trimming pared 0 bases from V and 0 bases from J, leaving 13 bases between. Here the CDR3 DNA reads TGTGCCAGCAGCTTGGTCCGTGTTCCGAGCTCCTACAATGAGCAGTTCTTC. This sequence encodes CASSLVRVPSSYNEQFF.

The rearrangement uses TRBV5-1 and TRBJ2-7; TRBD1 aligns across 7 bases. The CDR3 extends over 14 amino acids. The junction had 10 bases not matched to a gene; V was cut back by 3 bases and J by 7 bases. Germline V gene sequence: CDR1 SGHRS, CDR2 YFSETQ. In DNA form, the CDR3 reads TGCGCCAGCAGCTGGGGACAGTCTTCGGGTGAGCAGTACTTC. Its translation is CASSWGQSSGEQYF. Complete variable domain (other parts from reference TRBV5-1 and TRBJ2-7): KAGVTQTPRYLIKTRGQQVTLSCSPISGHRSVSWYQQTPGQGLQFLFEYFSETQRNKGNFPGRFSGRQFSNSRSEMNVSTLELGDSALYLCASSWGQSSGEQYFGPGTRLTVT.

This chain uses TRBV11-1 with TRBJ2-5, with 7 bases that match TRBD1. The CDR3 sequence is 17 residues long. Trimming at V came to 5 bases and at J to 5 bases, leaving 17 bases not matched to a gene. Germline lookup yields CDR1 SGHAT and CDR2 FQDESV (reference sequence). Written as DNA, the CDR3 is TGTGCCAGCAGCCGAAAGAGGCCAACAGGGGCACGGGAGACCCAGTACTTC. Protein: CASSRKRPTGARETQYF.

The sample holds a few counts of this clone. The CDR3 region has the DNA TGTGCCAGCTCACCCGCCCGGAGCGGCCTCAATGAGCAGTTCTTC. This codes for CASSPARSGLNEQFF. This chain links TRBV18 with TRBJ2-1; D is perhaps TRBD2 (5 bases). The germline V gene encodes CDR1 KGHSH and CDR2 LQKENI. The CDR3 covers 15 residues. The V and J ends lost 3 bases and 6 bases respectively, with 15 bases between them.

This clone came up many times. J is TRBJ1-2 and V is TRBV2; 7 nucleotides match TRBD1. V lost 6 bases, J lost 8 bases, and 9 bases stayed unmatched. The CDR3 loop spans 13 amino acids. Looked up from germline, CDR1 is SNHLY and CDR2 is FYNNEI. The chain's CDR3 is CASSENRGRGYTF. The DNA of the CDR3 is TGTGCCAGCAGCGAAAACAGGGGAAGGGGCTACACCTTC.

Concerning this clone: Other DNA variants within this sample encode the same CDR3. The chain carries TRBV15 and TRBJ2-5; maybe TRBD2 (5 bases). The V gene's germline CDR1 is LNHNV and CDR2 YYDKDF (reference sequence). Trimming pared 2 bases from V and 5 bases from J, leaving 15 bases between. The CDR3 has 15 residues. The CDR3 is CATSRQPTGIETQYF. The CDR3, as DNA: TGTGCCACCAGCAGACAACCCACGGGGATTGAGACCCAGTACTTC.

This clone was recorded a few times. The chain couples TRBV6-5 to TRBJ1-5, with D possibly being TRBD1 (6 bases). Trimming took 5 bases from V and 4 from J, leaving 15 bases between them. This CDR3 is built from 15 residues. Germline V gene data show CDR1 as MNHEY and CDR2 as SVGAGI. For the CDR3, the DNA is TGTGCCAGCAGTCCGGGACACCCCTCAAATCAGCCCCAGCATTTT. It is translated as CASSPGHPSNQPQHF.

The rearrangement uses TRBV7-9 and TRBJ2-5; TRBD2 agrees at 10 bases. The CDR3 is made up of 15 amino acids. Trimming cost V 2 bases and J 5 bases; bases outside gene matches: 5. Germline CDR1 is SEHNR and CDR2 is FQNEAQ (reference sequence). CDR3 coding DNA: TGTGCCAGCAGCTTATCCCTAGCGGGGGTGGAGACCCAGTACTTC. Its translation is CASSLSLAGVETQYF. The entire variable domain, with the rest obtained from reference TRBV7-9 and TRBJ2-5, is as follows: DTGVSQNPRHKITKRGQNVTFRCDPISEHNRLYWYRQTLGQGPEFLTYFQNEAQLEKSRLLSDRFSAERPKGSFSTLEIQRTEQGDSAMYLCASSLSLAGVETQYFGPGTRLLVL.

This clone turned up a few times. The chain uses TRBV6-5 and TRBJ1-1, with D perhaps TRBD1 (6 bases). The ends were cut back, 7 bases at V and 1 base at J, with 13 bases in the middle. The CDR3 extends over 14 amino acids. CDR1 is MNHEY and CDR2 is SVGAGI in the germline V gene. The CDR3 loop is CASTRGQRNTEAFF. DNA for the CDR3: TGTGCCAGCACGCGAGGACAGCGGAACACTGAAGCTTTCTTT.

Only a few counts were recorded for this clone. The V call is TRBV5-8, the J call TRBJ1-2; the D gene is possibly TRBD1 (6 bases). Germline CDR1 reads SGHTS; CDR2 reads YDEGEE. Deletions cut 3 bases from V and 5 bases from J, with 17 bases between. CDR3 size: 15 residues. CDR3 sequence (DNA): TGTGCCAGCAGCTGGGAGAGACAGGTGGATTATGGCTACACCTTC. Amino acid sequence: CASSWERQVDYGYTF.

The J gene is TRBJ1-5, the V gene TRBV18; TRBD1 might be the D (5 bases). The germline V and J ends were trimmed by 4 bases and 1 base, with 11 bases remaining between them. The CDR3 has 15 amino acids. The germline gives CDR1 KGHSH, CDR2 LQKENI. CDR3 DNA sequence: TGTGCCAGCTCACGGGCCCGGGGGAGCAATCAGCCCCAGCATTTT. It specifies CASSRARGSNQPQHF. The full variable domain, in which reference TRBV18 and TRBJ1-5 provide the parts outside the CDR3, is NAGVMQNPRHLVRRRGQEARLRCSPMKGHSHVYWYRQLPEEGLKFMVYLQKENIIDESGMPKERFSAEFPKEGPSILRIQQVVRGDSAAYFCASSRARGSNQPQHFGDGTRLSIL.

In this sample, this clone turned up a few times. V is TRBV2 and J is TRBJ1-2; D is perhaps TRBD1 (6 bases). Germline V CDR1 and CDR2: SNHLY, FYNNEI. The CDR3 runs 14 residues. The ends were cut back, 2 bases at V and 8 bases at J, with 15 bases in the middle. CDR3: CASSERGGGQGYTF. In DNA form, the CDR3 reads TGTGCCAGCAGTGAAAGAGGGGGGGGCCAGGGCTACACCTTC. The full variable domain, with the rest looked up from reference TRBV2 and TRBJ1-2, is EPEVTQTPSHQVTQMGQEVILRCVPISNHLYFYWYRQILGQKVEFLVSFYNNEISEKSEIFDDQFSVERPDGSNFTLKIRSTKLEDSAMYFCASSERGGGQGYTFGSGTRLTVV.